The text below deals with one T cell receptor beta chain. This clone occurred many times. No cognate antigen has been identified for it. One base away there is no much larger clone; base qualities are not given. Trimmed from V: 6 bases; trimmed from J: 2 bases; junction bases lacking a gene match: 3. There are 14 amino acids in the CDR3, from cysteine to phenylalanine inclusive. Only CDR3 DNA remains: 42 bases, in frame from the first base. The data derive from a study of T cells after posttransplantation cyclophosphamide (TCRdb year 2016). Broadly, across the study: Using TRB sequencing, the study followed how the T cell repertoire rebuilt after myeloablative bone marrow transplantation with posttransplantation cyclophosphamide given as GVHD prophylaxis. Public TRB sequences were compared against a database of over 3,000 sequences linked to responses to pathogens, tumor antigens, self-antigens and alloantigens. Samples from about 32 PTCy-treated patients and 15 to 20 related bone marrow donors of those patients were subjected to antigen receptor sequencing. Because TRA and TRB clonality correlated tightly in roughly nine samples, later TCR analyses were limited to TRB. In 3 patients, TRB sequencing was also performed on up to roughly 3 more blood samples taken 2 to 5.2 years after transplant, and in a handful of patients, pretransplant blood was also TRB-sequenced. Blood from every one of the roughly 30 PTCy patients who had 1-year posttransplant specimens underwent TRB sequencing. What the authors observed across the whole study: Across around 40 patients, TRB clonality was highly associated with recipient CMV seropositivity and CMV reactivation, and diversity in PTCy patients was similar to diversity in CNI/methotrexate controls. The TRB repertoires of T cells infiltrating skin or GI tract showed only limited overlap with the TRB repertoires of T cells in blood. Donor-recipient similarity was low at 1-2 months but rose over the first year, and later blood repertoires were often dominated by donor CD8+ memory clones.

Reading the label with the study, this specimen's treatment or condition is: high-dose cyclophosphamide on days +3 and +4 as single-agent GVHD prophylaxis. PTCy patients received busulfan and fludarabine conditioning, a related or unrelated marrow graft, and cyclophosphamide on days +3 and +4. PTCy-treated patients came from a prospective multi-institutional clinical trial. Peripheral blood and bone marrow mononuclear cells were isolated by Ficoll-Hypaque density centrifugation and cryopreserved. TRB sequencing used genomic DNA with the immunoSEQ assay at survey resolution or the hsTCRB kit. From the authors' description of their analysis: The immunoSEQ software handled initial read processing, and the LymphoSeq R package was used for repertoire analyses. Clonality was computed as 1 minus normalized Shannon entropy; Gini coefficient was also calculated for each TRB dataset. To infer phenotypes in unsorted samples, TRB sequences from sorted subsets of the recipient or donor were mapped onto the unsorted samples of the same recipient. TCRdb took this table from immuneACCESS and kept in-frame rearrangements with V and J called. Such tables lack part of the clones; where checked against another copy, unresolved V genes explain under half of the gap, and the rest is unexplained. That table is the source of V, J and clone size, and D and trimming were worked out from the DNA. The sample comprises around 10,000 clones, and every one was counted more than once. The ten most abundant clones make up about 26% of the sample.

The starting material was PBMCs, obtained after allogeneic stem cell transplant with posttransplant cyclophosphamide. Rearrangement joined TRBV12-3 or TRBV12-4 to TRBJ1-5, and 8 junction bases match TRBD1. This TCR was recovered from a female patient aged 40-50 years who received an allogeneic stem cell transplant from a related donor, was CMV-positive, and had no GVHD. Following a transplant, some T cells may be graft donor cells, not patient cells. The bases are TGTGCCAGCAGCTTACAGGGGGGCAATCAGCCCCAGCATTTT. It codes for CASSLQGGNQPQHF.